The next 17 T cell receptor beta chains were all read from a single sample in a study of OX40 agonist ivuxolimab in advanced cancers. Some clones are missing from TCRdb's copy, which holds only in-frame ones; the method was immunoSEQ multiplex PCR. The table records about 66,000 clones, approximately 92% of them present only once. Material: CD4+ or CD8+ T cells sorted from blood, obtained in a trial of the OX40 agonist ivuxolimab. The receptors shown here come from an adult with an advanced solid tumor such as melanoma, head and neck, liver or kidney cancer.

The chain joins TRBV9 to TRBJ1-1; 8 bases match TRBD1. Trimming cost V 5 bases and J 5 bases; bases outside gene matches: 5. CDR3 size: 13 residues. The germline CDR1 and CDR2 sequences are SGDLS and YYNGEE. CDR3 sequence (DNA): TGTGCCAGCAGGGGAACAGGGGGGACTGAAGCTTTCTTT. Protein: CASRGTGGTEAFF.

The rearrangement joins TRBV28 to TRBJ2-2, with TRBD1 identical over 8 bases. The V segment lost 0 bases and the J segment 7 bases; nucleotides outside the gene matches: 4. Germline values: CDR1 MDHEN, CDR2 SYDVKM. The CDR3 sequence is 15 residues long. The CDR3: CASSLWDRVRGELFF. The CDR3 bases are TGTGCCAGCAGTTTATGGGACAGGGTCCGCGGGGAGCTGTTTTTT.

V and J are TRBV27 and TRBJ1-5; D is possibly TRBD1 (5 bases). V was clipped by 4 bases and J by 7 bases, with 8 bases between them. The CDR3 loop spans 12 amino acids. CDR1 is MNHEY, CDR2 SMNVEV, per germline (reference sequence). The CDR3 DNA reads as TGTGCCAGCAGTTCTTGGGGCCAGCCCCAGCATTTT. It encodes CASSSWGQPQHF.

V is TRBV4-2 and J is TRBJ2-1; 7 bases match TRBD2. V dropped 2 bases and J dropped 6; count of bases not matched to a gene: 7. The germline gives CDR1 LGHNA, CDR2 YNFKEQ. The CDR3 totals 15 residues. The CDR3 DNA follows: TGTGCCAGCAGCCAATACCCCGGGGGGAGCAATGAGCAGTTCTTC. It translates to CASSQYPGGSNEQFF.

This clone has only one observation. The rearrangement joins TRBV9 to TRBJ2-7; unclear D gene. Per germline, CDR1 SGDLS and CDR2 YYNGEE. V lost 3 bases and J 6 bases, leaving 13 bases between the germline ends. The CDR3 totals 13 residues. CDR3 in DNA: TGTGCCAGCAGCGCCCCCCCCGGGCGCGAGCAGTACTTC. Translation gives CASSAPPGREQYF.

The chain links TRBV6-5 to TRBJ2-7, with a tentative D call TRBD2 (5 bases). The CDR3 covers 13 residues. The V gene lost 6 bases and the J gene lost 6 bases, with 15 bases spanning the gap. CDR1 and CDR2 (germline): MNHEY, SVGAGI. CDR3 in amino acids: CASRLGLDFEQYF. For the CDR3, the DNA is TGTGCCAGCAGACTAGGGCTTGACTTCGAGCAGTACTTC.

The chain combines TRBV27 with TRBJ1-1, with D uncertain. V shed 1 base and J shed 0 bases, with 9 bases lying between them. The CDR3 totals 15 residues. Germline CDR1 is MNHEY and CDR2 is SMNVEV (reference sequence). The chain's CDR3 is CASSLFLGMNTEAFF. In nucleotides, the CDR3 is TGTGCCAGCAGTTTATTTTTGGGGATGAACACTGAAGCTTTCTTT.

The chain joins TRBV5-1 to TRBJ2-1, with a possible D match to TRBD2 (5 bases). With 7 bases removed from V and 5 bases from J, the gap between germline ends came to 16 bases. From germline, CDR1 is SGHRS and CDR2 YFSETQ. This CDR3 has 14 amino acids. This chain's CDR3 is CASHIGGLDNEQFF. In DNA, the CDR3 is TGCGCCAGCCATATTGGCGGACTGGACAATGAGCAGTTCTTC.

The chain recombines TRBV11-2 with TRBJ2-1; D remains unclear. From germline, CDR1 is SGHAT and CDR2 FQNNGV. V was pared by 2 bases and J by 7 bases, with 24 bases between. This CDR3 is built from 18 residues. In nucleotides, the CDR3 is TGTGCCAGCAGCTTAACTCCTACTTACGATACCTATCTAAATGAGCAGTTCTTC. Translating it yields CASSLTPTYDTYLNEQFF.

This rearrangement joins TRBV14 to TRBJ1-3; D unclear. V was cut by 3 bases and J by 9 bases, with 6 bases left in between. Germline assignment: CDR1 SGHDN and CDR2 FVKESK. The CDR3 covers 11 residues. The CDR3 sequence: CASSHESTIYF. As DNA, the CDR3 is TGTGCCAGCAGCCATGAGAGCACCATATATTTT.

V and J are TRBV9 and TRBJ2-3; D may be TRBD1 or TRBD2 (5 bases each). V lost 4 bases to trimming and J lost 0 bases, with 15 bases between them. CDR1 SGDLS and CDR2 YYNGEE come from the germline V gene. The CDR3 is 16 amino acids. CDR3 sequence (DNA): TGTGCCAGCAGCTACGGGACGTCCCCTAGCACAGATACGCAGTATTTT. Translated: CASSYGTSPSTDTQYF.

V and J are TRBV10-3 and TRBJ1-1; 8 positions agree with TRBD1. V trimming: 0 bases; J trimming: 5 bases; junction bases outside the gene matches: 5. Germline CDR1 is ENHRY and CDR2 is SYGVKD. The CDR3 extends over 15 amino acids. CDR3 protein: CAISESGQGLTEAFF. The CDR3 nucleotides are TGTGCCATCAGTGAGTCCGGACAGGGACTTACTGAAGCTTTCTTT.

The chain recombines TRBV19 with TRBJ2-7, with 8 bases lining up with TRBD1. After removal of 4 bases from V and 0 bases from J, the junction contained 2 bases not matched to a gene. The CDR3 sequence is 14 residues long. Germline assignment: CDR1 LNHDA and CDR2 SQIVND (reference sequence). The CDR3 spells CASSTTGGSYEQYF. The CDR3 nucleotides read TGTGCCAGTAGTACCACAGGGGGCTCCTACGAGCAGTACTTC.

The chain joins TRBV27 to TRBJ2-3, with D possibly TRBD2 on 5 matching bases. The germline V gene has CDR1 MNHEY and CDR2 SMNVEV (reference sequence). The CDR3 is 16 amino acids. V lost 2 bases and J lost 0, with 12 bases in between. The DNA for the CDR3 is TGTGCCAGCAGTTTAATCCTAGCATTAAGCACAGATACGCAGTATTTT. Its translation: CASSLILALSTDTQYF.

The CDR3 region is CASSLEASGYYEQYF. DNA of the CDR3: TGCGCCAGCAGCTTGGAGGCTAGCGGATACTACGAGCAGTACTTC. The chain employs TRBV5-1 and TRBJ2-7; 7 nucleotides line up with TRBD2. The V and J ends lost 0 bases and 3 bases, in that order; junction bases with no gene match: 6. The V gene's germline CDR1 is SGHRS and CDR2 YFSETQ. The CDR3 is 15 residues long.

The rearrangement joins TRBV7-3 to TRBJ2-7; D remains unclear. The V gene's germline CDR1 is SGHTA and CDR2 FQGTGA. Deletions cut 4 bases from V and 0 bases from J, with 13 bases between. The CDR3 has 15 amino acids. In DNA, the CDR3 is TGTGCCAGCAGCTCGGACGGCTCGAGCTCCTACGAGCAGTACTTC. Residues: CASSSDGSSSYEQYF. Full variable domain (missing parts from reference TRBV7-3 and TRBJ2-7): GAGVSQTPSNKVTEKGKYVELRCDPISGHTALYWYRQSLGQGPEFLIYFQGTGAADDSGLPNDRFFAVRPEGSVSTLKIQRTERGDSAVYLCASSSDGSSSYEQYFGPGTRLTVT.

Here the CDR3 reads CASSVRRDGDYGYTF. Here the CDR3 DNA reads TGTGCCAGCAGCGTACGAAGGGATGGTGACTATGGCTACACCTTC. V gene TRBV9 combines with J gene TRBJ1-2; D is unclear. V was shortened by 1 base and J by 3 bases, with 13 bases between the two germline ends. CDR3 length: 15 amino acids. Germline-derived CDR1 and CDR2 are SGDLS and YYNGEE.